The entry below gives a single T cell receptor (beta chain) sequence along with its context. This CDR3 is 16 amino acids long. V lost 4 bases and J lost 4; bases outside the gene matches: 9. CDR1 is SGDLS and CDR2 is YYNGEE in the germline V gene. A J-beta primer mix and a sample-barcoded 5' primer were used in a second PCR of roughly 6 to 11 cycles. In TCRdb, the 5' RACE reads were re-called with MiXCR into one record per CDR3 protein. The table lists some 1.1 million distinct CDR3 sequences, roughly two fifths of them singletons, with around 13% in the top ten. This sample was included in a study of blood T cells in healthy people across ages.

The chain couples TRBV9 to TRBJ2-1; 9 nucleotides agree with TRBD2. The clonotype comes from a man younger than 30 in good health. The sample comprised blood. The CDR3 spells CASSNGRGGIYNEQFF. In DNA, the CDR3 is TGTGCCAGCAGCAACGGGCGGGGGGGGATATACAATGAGCAGTTCTTC.